Below are 26 T cell receptor beta chains sequenced from a single sample in a study of cytomegalovirus exposure and HLA in healthy donors (dated by TCRdb to 2016 to 2017). The method behind the library was the immunoSEQ multiplex PCR assay. For the multiplex PCR, a mixture combining 60 forward primers for TCR Vbeta segments and 13 reverse primers for TCR Jbeta segments was used. TCRdb took this table from immuneACCESS and kept in-frame rearrangements with V and J called. Such tables lack part of the clones; where checked against another copy, unresolved V genes explain under half of the gap, and the rest is unexplained. The sample has 200,000 to 250,000 clones on record. Around 0.95% of the sample is taken by the ten largest. Sequenced input: PBMCs. The receptors here all came from a woman in her 30s in good health and CMV-seropositive.

The V call is TRBV11-2, the J call TRBJ1-3; unclear D gene. CDR1 is SGHAT, CDR2 FQNNGV, per germline. This CDR3 comprises 16 residues. V was shortened by 3 bases and J by 2 bases, with 14 bases between the two germline ends. The CDR3 spells CASSFLLEGPGNTIYF. CDR3 bases: TGTGCCAGCAGCTTCCTCCTCGAGGGTCCTGGAAACACCATATATTTT.

The chain is built from TRBV19 and TRBJ2-1; 7 bases are a match to TRBD1. J was trimmed by 11 bases and V by 5 bases; bases with no gene match: 9. The CDR3 is made up of 13 amino acids. Per germline, CDR1 LNHDA and CDR2 SQIVND (reference sequence). The CDR3 nucleotides are TGTGCCAGTAGTCCGGGGACAGTTTACCAGCAGTTCTTC. Protein product: CASSPGTVYQQFF.

This chain connects TRBV4-3 to TRBJ2-2; TRBD2 is a possible D gene (6 bases). The germline V and J ends were trimmed by 3 bases and 3 bases, with 14 bases remaining between them. CDR3 length equals 16 residues. The germline V gene encodes CDR1 LGHNA and CDR2 YSLEER. CDR3: CASSQAWGDHTGELFF. The CDR3 DNA reads TGCGCCAGCAGCCAGGCCTGGGGGGACCACACCGGGGAGCTGTTTTTT.

This chain links TRBV29-1 with TRBJ2-1; 7 nucleotides line up with TRBD2. CDR3 length: 16 residues. Germline assignment: CDR1 SQVTM and CDR2 ANQGSEA. V trimming: 1 base; J trimming: 4 bases; junction bases outside the gene matches: 10. The DNA for the CDR3 is TGCAGCGTTGAAGGGGATTCCCGGGGAGGGTACAATGAGCAGTTCTTC. Translated, it gives CSVEGDSRGGYNEQFF.

The chain recombines TRBV7-9 with TRBJ2-5; no clear D gene. V dropped 2 bases and J dropped 5 bases, with 9 bases sitting between them. CDR3 length equals 13 residues. Germline lookup yields CDR1 SEHNR and CDR2 FQNEAQ (reference sequence). The CDR3 reads CASSLSGAETQYF. The CDR3 nucleotides read TGTGCCAGCAGCTTATCCGGTGCGGAGACCCAGTACTTC. Full variable domain (outside the CDR3, taken from reference TRBV7-9 and TRBJ2-5): DTGVSQNPRHKITKRGQNVTFRCDPISEHNRLYWYRQTLGQGPEFLTYFQNEAQLEKSRLLSDRFSAERPKGSFSTLEIQRTEQGDSAMYLCASSLSGAETQYFGPGTRLLVL.

The rearrangement uses TRBV29-1 and TRBJ1-2, with D unclear. Trimming left V 4 bases short and J 7 bases short, with 13 bases between. CDR1 SQVTM and CDR2 ANQGSEA come from the germline V gene. The CDR3 loop spans 12 amino acids. The CDR3 DNA follows: TGCAGCGTTGCGGGAGTCGAGTCTGGCTACACCTTC. Amino acids: CSVAGVESGYTF.

The genes are TRBV28 and TRBJ1-1, with D maybe TRBD1 (5 bases). Germline V gene data show CDR1 as MDHEN and CDR2 as SYDVKM. Trimming took 7 bases from V and 3 from J, leaving 24 bases between them. This CDR3 comprises 17 residues. CDR3 nucleotides: TGTGCCAGCATTGCGGACAAATCGATACCCCTTTACACTGAAGCTTTCTTT. Protein: CASIADKSIPLYTEAFF. Filled out from reference TRBV28 and TRBJ1-1, the complete variable domain reads DVKVTQSSRYLVKRTGEKVFLECVQDMDHENMFWYRQDPGLGLRLIYFSYDVKMKEKGDIPEGYSVSREKKERFSLILESASTNQTSMYLCASIADKSIPLYTEAFFGQGTRLTVV.

The genes are TRBV20-1 and TRBJ1-1, with 7 bases identical to TRBD1. This CDR3 has 10 residues. The germline V gene encodes CDR1 DFQATT and CDR2 SNEGSKA (reference sequence). For the CDR3, the DNA is TGCTGTACAGGGGACACTGAAGCTTTCTTT. As protein: CCTGDTEAFF.

The CDR3 DNA is TGTGCCAGCAGTGAAGAACATATACCTTTCTTT. Encoded protein: CASSEEHIPFF. The rearrangement uses TRBV2 and TRBJ1-1, with no clear D. The CDR3 runs to 11 residues. Trimming left V 1 base short and J 12 bases short, with 9 bases between. Looked up from germline, CDR1 is SNHLY and CDR2 is FYNNEI.

This chain uses TRBV7-8 with TRBJ1-3, with 7 positions matching TRBD1. Trimming removed 5 bases from V and 8 bases from J; junction bases left unmatched: 15. The CDR3 runs to 16 residues. Germline-derived CDR1 and CDR2 are SGHVS and FQNEAQ. The CDR3 sequence is CASSPQGGRPGDTIYF. The CDR3 nucleotides are TGTGCCAGCAGCCCGCAGGGGGGACGGCCGGGTGACACCATATATTTT.

The chain employs TRBV4-3 and TRBJ1-4; TRBD1 might be the D (6 bases). The CDR3 is 17 amino acids. Germline V gene data show CDR1 as LGHNA and CDR2 as YSLEER. The germline V and J ends were trimmed by 2 bases and 4 bases, with 17 bases remaining between them. The CDR3 bases are TGCGCCAGCAGCCAACCGGGCGGGGGGCAGCATAATGAAAAACTGTTTTTT. As protein: CASSQPGGGQHNEKLFF.

The gene calls are TRBV6-5 and TRBJ2-5, with 10 positions matching TRBD2. V dropped 6 bases and J dropped 3; count of bases not matched to a gene: 1. CDR1 MNHEY and CDR2 SVGAGI come from the germline V gene. This CDR3 spans 13 amino acids. The CDR3 reads CASRGLAKETQYF. CDR3 sequence (DNA): TGTGCCAGCAGGGGACTAGCGAAAGAGACCCAGTACTTC.

This rearrangement joins TRBV7-2 to TRBJ1-1; D might be TRBD1 (6 bases). Germline-derived CDR1 and CDR2 are SGHTA and FQGNSA. V dropped 4 bases and J dropped 6 bases, with 24 bases sitting between them. There are 17 residues in the CDR3. The CDR3 region is CASSSSLSTGWRPEAFF. Here the CDR3 DNA reads TGTGCCAGCAGCTCTTCCCTTTCGACAGGCTGGAGGCCTGAAGCTTTCTTT.

CDR3 in DNA: TGTGCCAGCAGCGGGGGACAGGGCCCCTACGAGCAGTACTTC. Translating it yields CASSGGQGPYEQYF. The J gene is TRBJ2-7, the V gene TRBV9; 9 bases are shared with TRBD1. Germline CDR1 reads SGDLS; CDR2 reads YYNGEE. Germline trimming cut 3 bases from V and 2 bases from J; bases unmatched to any gene: 3. This CDR3 spans 14 amino acids.

The chain joins TRBV6-1 to TRBJ1-1; 7 positions agree with TRBD1. The CDR3 has 14 residues. Germline V gene data show CDR1 as MNHNS and CDR2 as SASEGT. Trimming cost V 3 bases and J 3 bases; bases outside gene matches: 4. CDR3 protein: CASSEGTAYTEAFF. The CDR3 DNA sequence: TGTGCCAGCAGTGAGGGGACAGCCTACACTGAAGCTTTCTTT.

The V gene is TRBV10-1, the J gene TRBJ2-1, with 7 positions matching TRBD2. With V trimmed by 6 bases and J by 0 bases, 5 bases remained unmatched. The CDR3 length is 15 residues. The germline CDR1 and CDR2 sequences are WNHNN and SYGVQD (reference sequence). CDR3 amino acids: CASSGGLSSYNEQFF. The CDR3 coding sequence is TGCGCCAGCAGCGGGGGGTTGAGCTCCTACAATGAGCAGTTCTTC.

This chain links TRBV4-1 with TRBJ2-3, with a possible D match to TRBD1 (5 bases). Trimming pared 5 bases from V and 4 bases from J, leaving 16 bases between. CDR3 length equals 15 residues. Germline-derived CDR1 and CDR2 are MGHRA and YSYEKL. For the CDR3, the DNA is TGCGCCAGCAGCATCAGGGCGGATGGTGCAGATACGCAGTATTTT. Amino acid sequence: CASSIRADGADTQYF.

This chain links TRBV7-2 with TRBJ1-2; D ambiguous. The V and J ends lost 4 bases and 7 bases respectively, with 16 bases between them. Germline CDR1 and CDR2: SGHTA and FQGNSA. The CDR3 sequence is 14 residues long. Written as DNA, the CDR3 is TGTGCCAGCAGCTCGAGGAGCACCACCCGTGGCTACACCTTC. This gives the protein CASSSRSTTRGYTF.

The V and J genes are TRBV30 and TRBJ1-3, with a weak D call TRBD1 (5 bases). V was pared by 0 bases and J by 4 bases, with 10 bases between. The CDR3 sequence is 14 residues long. Germline CDR1 reads GTSNPN; CDR2 reads SVGIG (reference sequence). The CDR3 reads CAWSVPGGGNTIYF. In nucleotides, the CDR3 is TGTGCCTGGAGTGTACCGGGGGGGGGAAACACCATATATTTT.

The rearrangement joins TRBV18 to TRBJ2-1; 10 bases are a match to TRBD1. The CDR3 totals 16 residues. The junction had 6 bases not matched to a gene; V was cut back by 4 bases and J by 3 bases. Germline loops: CDR1 KGHSH, CDR2 LQKENI. The CDR3, as DNA: TGTGCCAGCTCACAAGGACAGGGGGTCTACTACAATGAGCAGTTCTTC. Encoded protein: CASSQGQGVYYNEQFF.

The V and J genes are TRBV7-8 and TRBJ2-1, with 15 nucleotides matching TRBD2. The V and J ends lost 4 bases and 1 base, in that order; junction bases with no gene match: 5. The CDR3 runs to 18 residues. From germline, CDR1 is SGHVS and CDR2 FQNEAQ. The CDR3 region is CASSWGTSGRSSYNEQFF. The CDR3 bases are TGTGCCAGCAGCTGGGGGACTAGCGGGAGGTCGTCCTACAATGAGCAGTTCTTC.

The J gene is TRBJ1-1, the V gene TRBV5-8; D gene uncertain. This CDR3 region has 13 residues. CDR1 is SGHTS, CDR2 YDEGEE, per germline. V was clipped by 0 bases and J by 3 bases, with 6 bases between them. CDR3 amino acids: CASSLVYYTEAFF. CDR3 nucleotides: TGTGCCAGCAGCTTGGTATATTACACTGAAGCTTTCTTT.

The chain combines TRBV5-1 with TRBJ1-1, with D uncertain. This CDR3 is 16 amino acids long. V was pared by 1 base and J by 3 bases, with 16 bases between. The germline gives CDR1 SGHRS, CDR2 YFSETQ. The CDR3 spells CASSLRAAGMDTEAFF. For the CDR3, the DNA is TGCGCCAGCAGCTTGAGAGCGGCAGGTATGGACACTGAAGCTTTCTTT.

Concerning this clone: Sequence at one end of the junction differs from germline and may be a read error. CDR3 sequence (DNA): TGCGCCAGCAGCTTGGACGTAGGGACAATTCCTCTTTTT. The encoded protein is CASSLDVGTIPLF. V usage is TRBV5-1 and J usage is TRBJ1-4, with D maybe TRBD1 (6 bases). The CDR3 loop spans 13 amino acids. Per germline, CDR1 SGHRS and CDR2 YFSETQ.

The chain combines TRBV7-9 with TRBJ2-5; 10 bases are shared with TRBD1. The J call is uncertain, as TRBJ2-7 better fits the DNA end. The CDR3 sequence is 14 residues long. Germline CDR1 and CDR2: SEHNR and FQNEAQ (reference sequence). Written as DNA, the CDR3 is TGTGCCAGCAGCACCGGGACAGGGGCCCACGAGCAGTACTTC. It codes for CASSTGTGAHEQYF.

Regarding this clone: The CDR3 does not end in the conserved phenylalanine or tryptophan, so this is likely a read error. The chain recombines TRBV7-9 with TRBJ2-7; D is possibly TRBD1 (5 bases). Looked up from germline, CDR1 is SEHNR and CDR2 is FQNEAQ (reference sequence). Trimming removed 4 bases from V and 2 bases from J, with 12 bases in between. This CDR3 is built from 14 residues. The chain's CDR3 is CASSSVLQAYEQYL. The CDR3 DNA is TGTGCCAGCAGCTCTGTCTTACAGGCCTACGAGCAGTACCTC.